This is a list of T cell receptor beta chains from one sample in a study of blood T cell repertoires in COVID-19. Some clones are missing from TCRdb's copy, which holds only in-frame ones; the method was immunoSEQ multiplex PCR. The table records 150,000 or so clones, more than 65% of them present only once. Sequenced material: peripheral blood. The receptor source for this set is a woman between 50 and 59 years old in a cohort sampled during active or convalescent COVID-19. Both conserved end residues are part of each CDR3. D genes are given only for firm matches. Clone size is stated in some rows and not others, as once, few, many or a class when expanded.

V	size	J	D	DNA	CDR3
TRBV19	-	TRBJ2-6	-	TGTGCCAGTAGTCCGGGAGCCTCTGGGGCCAACGTCCTGACTTTC	CASSPGASGANVLTF
TRBV19	-	TRBJ2-5	-	TGTGCCAGTAGGAGGGGGTTGGAGACCCAGTACTTC	CASRRGLETQYF
TRBV5-5	once	TRBJ1-2	-	TGTGCCAGCAGTACCCGGGGAAACTATGGCTACACCTTC	CASSTRGNYGYTF
TRBV30	-	TRBJ2-7	-	TGTGCCTGGAGTGCAGGGTGGGGAAGTTCCGAGCAGTACTTC	CAWSAGWGSSEQYF
TRBV5-5	-	TRBJ2-7	-	TGTGCCAGCAGCCCCGACTGGAGCTCCTACGAGCAGTACTTC	CASSPDWSSYEQYF
TRBV5-1	-	TRBJ2-7	-	TGCGCCAGCAGCCAGGACAGACACGAGCAGTACTTC	CASSQDRHEQYF
TRBV30	few	TRBJ1-2	-	TGTGCCTGGAGTGCCCAGGGTGGAAACTATGGCTACACCTTC	CAWSAQGGNYGYTF
TRBV5-1	once	TRBJ1-2	-	TGCGCCAGCAGCTTGACATCCGTTAACTATGGCTACACCTTC	CASSLTSVNYGYTF
TRBV3-1/TRBV3-2	once	TRBJ1-5	TRBD1	TGTGCCAGCAGCGACAAGCCGGGACAGAATCAGCCCCAGCATTTT	CASSDKPGQNQPQHF
TRBV6-1	-	TRBJ1-1	-	TGTGCCAGCAGTGGGCCGCGTAACAGGATACCTTATGGGAACACTGAAGCTTTCTTT	CASSGPRNRIPYGNTEAFF
TRBV7-7	-	TRBJ2-5	TRBD2	TGTGCCAGCAGCTTGGGGACCGCGGGGGGGCAGGAGACCCAGTACTTC	CASSLGTAGGQETQYF
TRBV4-1	-	TRBJ2-3	TRBD1	TGCGCCAGCAGCCGGACGGACAGGGACACAGATACGCAGTATTTT	CASSRTDRDTDTQYF
TRBV25-1	-	TRBJ2-6	-	TGTGCCAGCGGGAGCTCTGGGGCCAACGTCCTGACTTTC	CASGSSGANVLTF
TRBV6-5	-	TRBJ1-2	-	TGTGCCAGCAGACCCGACAGCCTCTATGGCTACACCTTC	CASRPDSLYGYTF
TRBV10-2	-	TRBJ2-6	-	TGCGCCAGCAGTGAGAGGGGCTCTGGGGCCAACGTCCTGACTTTC	CASSERGSGANVLTF
TRBV7-9	-	TRBJ1-3	-	TGTGCCAGCAGCGGAGCGGAAAGAGGGGGAAACACCATATATTTT	CASSGAERGGNTIYF
TRBV11-2	once	TRBJ2-1	-	TGTGCCAGCACCATCCCCCTAGCGGCAGGGGTCAATGAGCAGTTCTTC	CASTIPLAAGVNEQFF
TRBV28	-	TRBJ2-1	-	TGTGCCAGCAGTACACCAAATGAGCAGTTCTTC	CASSTPNEQFF
TRBV7-2	once	TRBJ1-5	-	TGTGCCAGCAGTCTTCAGGGGACGTACCCCCAGCCCCAGCATTTT	CASSLQGTYPQPQHF
TRBV5-8	-	TRBJ1-5	-	TGTGCCAGCAGCTTGGGCAGCCAGTCACAGCAGCATTTT	CASSLGSQSQQHF
TRBV30	few	TRBJ2-1	TRBD2	TGTGCCTGGTGCTACTCCGGGACTAGCGGTTACAATGAGCAGTTCTTC	CAWCYSGTSGYNEQFF
TRBV27	-	TRBJ1-6	-	TGTGCCAGCAGTCAAGAGAGGGTATCACCCCTCCACTTT	CASSQERVSPLHF
TRBV2	-	TRBJ1-1	-	TGTGCCATCTCTGGACACTCAGGGAAGGGGTACACTGAAGCTTTCTTT	CAISGHSGKGYTEAFF
TRBV9	-	TRBJ2-2	-	TGTGCCAGCAGCGTATCAGGGGCGACACGCGGGGAGCTGTTTTTT	CASSVSGATRGELFF
TRBV11-2	-	TRBJ1-4	TRBD1	TGTGCCAGCAGCTTAGGACAGGGCGAAAAACTGTTTTTT	CASSLGQGEKLFF
TRBV19	-	TRBJ2-3	TRBD1	TGTGCCAGTAGTATAGGGGACAGGAGAAACACAGATACGCAGTATTTT	CASSIGDRRNTDTQYF
TRBV6-5	-	TRBJ2-7	TRBD1	TGTGCCAGCAAGCCGGGACAGGCCTCCTACGAGCAGTACTTC	CASKPGQASYEQYF
TRBV3-1/TRBV3-2	-	TRBJ2-7	TRBD1	TGTGCCAGCAGCTCCCCGGGACAGGGGGCCGACGAGCAGTACTTC	CASSSPGQGADEQYF
TRBV30	-	TRBJ1-3	TRBD1	TGTGCCCAATCACAGGGGGCCTCCTCTGGAAACACCATATATTTT	CAQSQGASSGNTIYF
TRBV9	-	TRBJ2-7	-	TGTGCCAGCAGCGTAGACAGCGGGCAACCGTACGAGCAGTACTTC	CASSVDSGQPYEQYF
TRBV9	-	TRBJ2-1	TRBD2	TGTGCCAGCAGCGTAACAGCGGGGGGGTTCGATGAGCAGTTCTTC	CASSVTAGGFDEQFF
TRBV10-1	-	TRBJ2-3	TRBD1	TGCGCCAGCAGTGACGGGACAGGGCCAGATACGCAGTATTTT	CASSDGTGPDTQYF
TRBV6-1	-	TRBJ1-5	TRBD1	TGTGCCAGCAGTGAAGCGCCGGACAGGGGCAATCAGCCCCAGCATTTT	CASSEAPDRGNQPQHF